This entry concerns a single T cell receptor (beta chain). As yet, its antigen is unknown. Then a second PCR, running about 6 to 12 cycles, was carried out with a sample-barcoded 5' primer and a J-beta primer mix. All cDNA molecules were each tagged by a template-switch adaptor with 12 random nucleotides. Each CDR3 protein gets one entry after TCRdb re-called the 5' RACE reads with MiXCR. The sample shows some 730,000 distinct CDR3 sequences, approximately 22% of them seen only once. The data belong to a study of blood T cells in healthy people across ages. About the research overall: About one barcoded beta molecule was captured per two T cells (by template switching). The study's findings and limits: Diversity was higher, and naive CD4+ cells more numerous, in long-lived donors than in aged donors.

Sequenced input: blood. The source of this sequence is a man between 65 and 79 years old in good health.

CDR3: CASSPLTGQQSSYNEQFF. In nucleotides, the CDR3 is TGCGCCAGCAGCCCCTTGACAGGGCAGCAAAGCTCCTACAATGAGCAGTTCTTC. The V gene is TRBV5-1, the J gene TRBJ2-1; TRBD1 agrees at 7 bases. The CDR3 sequence is 18 residues long. Germline V gives CDR1 SGHRS, CDR2 YFSETQ. The J segment lost 0 bases and the V segment lost 4 bases, leaving 13 bases of the junction unmatched.